This T cell receptor beta chain comes out of a study of cytomegalovirus exposure and HLA in healthy donors (dated by TCRdb to the late 2010s). With respect to the entire study: An earlier analysis of fewer than 750 of the donors reported 250 to 350 Gb of sequence data and 95 million to 120 million unique TCR beta sequences obtained from some 200 million T cells. An early release covering around 630 HLA-typed donors comprised 300 to 350 gigabases of sequencing data and 65 million to 100 million unique TCR sequences. Among the approximately 420 genotyped donors, approximately 77% belonged to the genetic ancestry cluster associated with self-reported Caucasian donors. The study aimed to test whether cataloging public T cell receptors could reveal signatures of past pathogen exposure. The T cell repertoires of some 700 subjects were profiled by immunosequencing and related to cytomegalovirus serostatus. In addition to the first cohort of hundreds of subjects, a separate validation cohort of over 90 different subjects was used. To predict cytomegalovirus infection status, the study combined high-throughput TCR immunosequencing, statistical association of individual TCRs with disease status, and machine learning. A later analysis re-examined previously published TCR beta repertoires from more than 550 donors and added high-resolution HLA genotyping to investigate patterns of TCR occurrence. Rather than drawing on any new phenotypic data, the later analysis identified candidate immune exposures from TCR beta sequences and the way those sequences occurred across donors. In an earlier analysis of a few hundred of the donors, high-throughput TCR beta sequencing was used to judge whether each TCR beta V gene segment behaved as functional or pseudogenic. Alongside the repertoire data, information on donor age, sex, ethnicity and CMV serostatus was compiled. A later genetic analysis took genome-wide SNP genotypes for about 55% of the roughly 700 donors and used that subset as a discovery cohort. Every repertoire in the discovery cohort had been generated on one and the same sequencing platform. Class I and class II HLA loci were covered by the typing at four-digit resolution. Typing coverage varied by locus: about 620-630 donors for A, B, C, DRB1 and DQB1; more than 500 for DQA1; 606 for DPA1; 450 to 480 for DPB1. Because of strong linkage in the cohort, roughly five DR-DQ haplotypes were treated as single units for association and clustering. On average, 235,054 unique TCR beta nucleotide sequences were sequenced per donor among several hundred genotyped donors of the cohort, with around 19% of those sequences being non-productive. What the study reported, not specific to this receptor: Compared with equally common non-associated chains, HLA-associated TCR beta chains in a later analysis were more clonally expanded and had lower generation probabilities. Linkage disequilibrium might explain the correlated functional status among segregating V segments, but an unknown experimental factor could not be excluded. Roughly 15 rarely observed V segments, including chromosome 9 orphons, were excluded from the earlier analysis of about 600 of the donors because counts were too low. In vitro tests confirmed that three of the cytomegalovirus-associated TCR beta chains recognize cytomegalovirus antigens. For the cohort, immune exposure information was limited to CMV serostatus. In an earlier analysis of 587 of the donors, most TCR beta V segments appeared in productive rearrangements about 87% or about 30% of the time, broadly matching IMGT annotations. When HLA alleles, especially DR and DQ, strongly co-occurred, TCR associations were difficult to assign to individual alleles. This cohort had only TCR beta chains sequenced, and the lack of alpha or paired-chain data limited which features could be detected. A cluster of highly shared sequence variants was judged likely to be a technical artifact of the sequencing pipeline. In both the original and validation cohorts, the classifier was reported to diagnose cytomegalovirus status with high specificity and sensitivity. The authors suggested that the approach could potentially be extended to other disease states and immunological phenotypes. V-gene and J-gene trimming of TCR beta chains was associated with a missense DCLRE1C variant in a later genetic analysis, and the association was replicated in an independent cohort. The study listed 150 to 200 TCR beta chains as associated with cytomegalovirus. Sequencing depth was assumed to be roughly uniform across donors in the presence/absence analyses, though that assumption may not hold. In a later genetic analysis, fewer N-insertions in productive TCRs were reported among donors in an Asian-associated ancestry cluster than the roughly 710-donor mean. According to a later analysis, most CMV-associated TCR beta chains appeared to be HLA-restricted, and the HLA associations seemed to be driven largely by CMV exposure. According to a later analysis, TCR association rates differed among HLA loci, with DRB1 alleles showing the most associated TCRs and HLA-C alleles showing the fewest. The 87-base-pair reads could not distinguish some IMGT-functional V segments, including TRBV6-2 and TRBV6-3, so those segments were excluded. At a false discovery rate of 0.05, a later analysis linked some 18,000 TCR beta sequences to specific HLA alleles. A further reported finding was that TCR beta sequences accurately predicted the HLA-A and HLA-B alleles for most subjects in the first cohort. According to a later analysis, parvovirus B19, influenza, CMV and Epstein-Barr virus appeared linked to several top co-occurrence clusters. Because some donors lacked HLA typing at each locus, the association tests relied only on the typed subset. Most TCR sequences were observed very rarely across donors, whereas some public TCRs were present in many individuals.

Receptor libraries were prepared by the immunoSEQ multiplex PCR assay. The multiplex PCR relied on a mix of 60 forward primers for TCR Vbeta segments and 13 reverse primers for TCR Jbeta segments. A multiplex PCR assay on genomic DNA amplified the CDR3 region of rearranged TCR beta genes. The amplified TCR beta libraries were sequenced on the Illumina HiSeq System as 87-base-pair reads. On the study's bioinformatics: Across the 700 or so repertoires, a later analysis counted roughly 77 million unique TCR beta chains, around 10 million of which were shared by at least two donors. Raw reads were error-corrected and collapsed into unique sequences with a nearest-neighbor algorithm that merged closely related sequences to remove PCR and sequencing errors. V, D and J gene segments were assigned by aligning CDR3 sequences to IMGT reference sequences. Each retained sequence needed at least a six-nucleotide match to both a V gene segment and a J gene segment. Rearrangements were called productive when the CDR3 lacked stop codons and stayed in frame with V and J; all others were non-productive. Following IMGT convention, CDR3 was defined as the stretch from the second conserved V-encoded cysteine up to the conserved J-encoded phenylalanine. The earlier analysis of 550 to 650 of the donors excluded any sequence lacking an unambiguous match to a single V gene segment. An earlier analysis of several hundred of the donors called V segments functional above 56.7% productive rearrangements and segregating when the between-donor standard deviation exceeded 5%. A statistical classification framework was built to diagnose cytomegalovirus status from the catalog of TCR beta chain sequences. In a later analysis, V and J genes were assigned by comparing TCR nucleotide sequences against IMGT/GENE-DB human TR gene sequences. Using the TCRdist pipeline, a later analysis assigned CDR3 sequences along with most-parsimonious VDJ recombination scenarios. A later analysis defined each TCR beta chain by its CDR3 amino acid sequence plus V-gene family, and excluded reads lacking a unique V-gene family. In a later analysis, 450 to 600 highly shared, low-generation-probability nucleotide sequences were removed to address suspected cross-contamination and a sequencing artifact. In a later analysis, a clonal expansion index was calculated for each public chain from normalized within-repertoire ranks of inferred template counts. In a later analysis, generation probabilities were computed with a VDJ recombination model fitted to out-of-frame rearrangements, and the resulting probabilities were checked against IGoR. Hypergeometric tests were used in a later analysis to score TCR-TCR, TCR-HLA and TCR-CMV co-occurrence, with a repertoire-size bias correction applied to the TCR pairs. In a later analysis, false discovery rates were estimated by permuting HLA or CMV assignments 20 times. In a later analysis, co-occurring TCRs were grouped using DBSCAN, and TCRdist sequence similarity was added for clustering within HLA-allele-positive subsets. Repertoires with fewer than 30,000 or more than 120,000 public chains, plus five repertoires with anomalous nucleotide sharing, were excluded from co-occurrence clustering. Sourced from immuneACCESS, this table was stored by TCRdb with only in-frame sequences that have V and J called. A share of the clones is absent; for the studies checked, an unresolved V gene accounts for under half, and the remainder has no known explanation. That table is the source of V, J and clone size, and D and trimming were worked out from the DNA. For this sample the table gives roughly 130,000 clones, of which roughly 71% were detected only once. The top ten clonotypes cover roughly 6% of the sample.

The cohort comprised hundreds of healthy bone marrow donors. At the time of sampling, all cohort members were nominally healthy, though unrecorded immune exposures were likely present. The donor tested CMV seropositive, placing the donor among the 290 or so seropositive members of the cohort. Each donor provided a peripheral blood sample, and peripheral blood mononuclear cells were used for TCR beta sequencing. The Qiagen DNeasy Blood Extraction Kit was used to extract genomic DNA from the blood cell samples. On this clone: Its antigen remains undetermined. Base quality data are lacking; no much larger clone is found one base away.

Deletion took 1 base off V and 5 bases off J, with a span of 9 bases between the germline ends. The germline V gene gives CDR1 as MNHNS and CDR2 as SASEGT. There are 14 amino acids in the CDR3, from cysteine to phenylalanine inclusive. Of the read, only the CDR3 DNA is kept; its 42 bases are in frame from base 1. The sequenced sample was PBMCs. The sequence was collected from a woman aged 50 to 60 in good health and CMV-seropositive. Rearrangement joined TRBV6-1 to TRBJ1-5; the D gene remains uncertain. DNA sequence: TGTGCCAGCAGTGAAGTGAGACTATATCAGCCCCAGCATTTT. Translated, it gives CASSEVRLYQPQHF.